The 26 T cell receptor beta chains presented below share a single source sample, sequenced in a study of blood T cells in healthy people across ages. Next came a second PCR, run for about 6 to 12 cycles, which used a sample-barcoded 5' primer along with a J-beta primer mix. TCRdb used MiXCR to reprocess the 5' RACE reads, holding one entry per CDR3 protein. The repertoire holds about 1.6 million distinct CDR3 sequences, with 30% to 35% as singletons. The sample taken for sequencing was blood. These receptor sequences come from a woman in her twenties or thirties in good health.

The table lists this clonotype with a few counts. The rearrangement links TRBV5-1 to TRBJ2-7, with a weak D call TRBD2 (5 bases). The germline V gene has CDR1 SGHRS and CDR2 YFSETQ. V was trimmed by 1 base and J by 5 bases, leaving 13 bases between them. The CDR3 totals 14 residues. CDR3 sequence: CASSLRRGAHEQYF. In DNA form, the CDR3 reads TGCGCCAGCAGCTTGCGTCGGGGAGCCCACGAGCAGTACTTC.

About this clonotype itself: Its ends do not fully match the called genes, so a read error is possible. The chain recombines TRBV28 with TRBJ1-5; TRBD1 might be the D (6 bases). Looked up from germline, CDR1 is MDHEN and CDR2 is SYDVKM. CDR3 length equals 17 residues. This chain's CDR3 is CASRPVGSTGSNQSQHF. CDR3 bases: TGTGCCAGCAGGCCGGTAGGAAGCACAGGGAGCAATCAGTCCCAGCATTTT. The variable domain in full, completed from reference TRBV28 and TRBJ1-5, reads DVKVTQSSRYLVKRTGEKVFLECVQDMDHENMFWYRQDPGLGLRLIYFSYDVKMKEKGDIPEGYSVSREKKERFSLILESASTNQTSMYLCASRPVGSTGSNQSQHFGDGTRLSIL.

Of note for this clonotype: The junction departs from the called germline gene at one end, perhaps through a read error. This chain links TRBV20-1 with TRBJ1-5; 8 nucleotides line up with TRBD1. Germline-derived CDR1 and CDR2 are DFQATT and SNEGSKA (reference sequence). The CDR3 covers 15 residues. The CDR3 nucleotides read TGCAGTGCTAGGCAGGGGGCTTATAGCAATCAGCCCCGGCATTTT. Translated: CSARQGAYSNQPRHF.

This clonotype was detected ten times or more. As DNA, the CDR3 is TGTGCCACCAGCAGAGCTGGCTACGAGCAGTACTTC. It specifies CATSRAGYEQYF. The chain carries TRBV15 and TRBJ2-7; no clear D gene. Per germline, CDR1 LNHNV and CDR2 YYDKDF (reference sequence). CDR3 length: 12 amino acids. Between the trimmed V and J ends, which lost 1 base and 3 bases, there was a span of 4 bases.

This clonotype was observed a handful of times. The chain combines TRBV7-9 with TRBJ2-1; D not certain. CDR3 length: 11 residues. Germline CDR1 and CDR2: SEHNR and FQNEAQ (reference sequence). V gave up 7 bases and J gave up 8 bases, with 9 bases separating them. CDR3 loop: CASTRRDEQFF. The CDR3 coding sequence is TGTGCCAGCACCAGAAGAGATGAGCAGTTCTTC.

V usage is TRBV4-1 and J usage is TRBJ2-7, with 9 bases fitting TRBD1. CDR3 length equals 15 residues. Germline trimming cut 5 bases from V and 0 bases from J; bases unmatched to any gene: 5. Per the germline V gene, CDR1 is MGHRA and CDR2 is YSYEKL. The CDR3 region is CASSKWTGDSYEQYF. CDR3 DNA: TGCGCCAGCAGCAAATGGACAGGGGACTCCTACGAGCAGTACTTC.

This clonotype showed up just a few times. The gene calls are TRBV4-1 and TRBJ2-2; D is ambiguous. V lost 0 bases, J lost 2 bases, and 7 bases lay in between. CDR3 size: 15 residues. Germline-derived CDR1 and CDR2 are MGHRA and YSYEKL. CDR3: CASSQEVSNTGELFF. The CDR3 bases are TGCGCCAGCAGCCAAGAGGTCAGCAACACCGGGGAGCTGTTTTTT.

This chain uses TRBV7-2 with TRBJ2-1, with 7 bases matching TRBD2. The junction had 14 bases not matched to a gene; V was cut back by 5 bases and J by 10 bases. Germline CDR1 is SGHTA and CDR2 is FQGNSA. The CDR3 extends over 15 amino acids. The CDR3 sequence is CASSPSGGSGGEQFF. The CDR3 DNA reads as TGTGCCAGCAGCCCTAGCGGTGGGAGCGGCGGGGAGCAGTTCTTC.

J is TRBJ2-5 and V is TRBV9; TRBD2 matches at 8 bases. The CDR3 sequence is 15 residues long. Germline CDR1 reads SGDLS; CDR2 reads YYNGEE. The V and J ends lost 1 base and 2 bases, in that order; junction bases with no gene match: 4. The CDR3 sequence is CASSVNGGGQETQYF. The CDR3 coding sequence is TGTGCCAGCAGCGTAAACGGCGGGGGGCAAGAGACCCAGTACTTC.

The V call is TRBV27, the J call TRBJ2-2; D is undetermined. Germline V gene data show CDR1 as MNHEY and CDR2 as SMNVEV (reference sequence). The CDR3 runs to 13 residues. V shed 2 bases and J shed 4 bases, with 5 bases lying between them. The CDR3 protein is CASSLTATGELFF. The CDR3 coding sequence is TGTGCCAGCAGTTTAACTGCCACCGGGGAGCTGTTTTTT.

This clonotype was detected only a few times. J is TRBJ2-1 and V is TRBV11-2; 13 positions match TRBD2. CDR1 is SGHAT, CDR2 FQNNGV, per germline. This CDR3 is built from 19 residues. J gave up 0 bases and V 3 bases, and 8 bases lay outside the gene matches. The CDR3 nucleotides are TGTGCCAGCAGCTTGACTAGCGGGGGGCCCCTAAGCTCCTACAATGAGCAGTTCTTC. It is translated as CASSLTSGGPLSSYNEQFF.

In its sample, this clonotype was seen once. This chain joins TRBV7-2 and TRBJ2-3, with 9 bases identical to TRBD2. The CDR3 runs 15 residues. The germline gives CDR1 SGHTA, CDR2 FQGNSA. Trimming at V came to 7 bases and at J to 2 bases, leaving 7 bases not matched to a gene. The DNA for the CDR3 is TGTGCCAGCACCCGAGCGGGGGGTGTCACAGATACGCAGTATTTT. Its protein is CASTRAGGVTDTQYF.

This sequence joins TRBV28 and TRBJ1-4, with 11 bases aligning to TRBD1. In germline, CDR1 is MDHEN, CDR2 SYDVKM. The CDR3 is 17 residues long. After removal of 7 bases from V and 3 bases from J, the junction contained 10 bases not matched to a gene. CDR3 loop: CASTVPDRGLPNEKLFF. The CDR3 bases are TGTGCCAGCACCGTCCCGGACAGGGGGCTACCTAATGAAAAACTGTTTTTT.

Concerning this clonotype: A read error may explain this, as a much larger clone is one base away. The chain combines TRBV9 with TRBJ2-1; TRBD1 matches at 8 bases. The CDR3 extends over 14 amino acids. CDR1 is SGDLS and CDR2 is YYNGEE in the germline V gene. The V and J ends lost 0 bases and 10 bases, in that order; junction bases with no gene match: 6. The CDR3 reads CASSVAGGEYEQFF. CDR3 bases: TGTGCCAGCAGCGTAGCAGGGGGCGAGTACGAGCAGTTCTTC.

This clonotype has more than one count but fewer than ten. The chain uses TRBV6-1 and TRBJ2-1; TRBD1 matches 9 bases. Germline loops: CDR1 MNHNS, CDR2 SASEGT. Trimming cost V 8 bases and J 1 base; bases outside gene matches: 12. The CDR3 is 17 residues long. For the CDR3, the DNA is TGTGCCAGCGGGACAGGGATTAGATCGCGGTCCTACAATGAGCAGTTCTTC. It translates to CASGTGIRSRSYNEQFF.

This clonotype was detected a few times. The CDR3, as DNA: TGTGCCAGCAGTGAAAAAACTTACGAGCAGTACTTC. Translation: CASSEKTYEQYF. The chain carries TRBV6-1 and TRBJ2-5; D gene ambiguous. The J call may be faulty, since TRBJ2-7 better matches the DNA end. Per the germline V gene, CDR1 is MNHNS and CDR2 is SASEGT. This CDR3 region has 12 residues.

V usage is TRBV10-3 and J usage is TRBJ2-5, with 13 bases aligning to TRBD2. The CDR3 runs to 16 residues. J gave up 11 bases and V 4 bases, and 13 bases lay outside the gene matches. CDR1 is ENHRY, CDR2 SYGVKD, per germline. CDR3 sequence: CAISGGLAGTHYEQYF. In nucleotides, the CDR3 is TGTGCCATCAGTGGGGGACTAGCGGGAACCCACTATGAGCAGTACTTC.

This clonotype has ten or more counts. The genes are TRBV5-1 and TRBJ2-5; D unclear. Trimming took off 4 bases at V and 1 base at J, with 8 bases between the two ends. This CDR3 contains 13 residues. The germline V gene encodes CDR1 SGHRS and CDR2 YFSETQ. CDR3 DNA: TGCGCCAGCAGCGGCAACTCCCAAGAGACCCAGTACTTC. This sequence encodes CASSGNSQETQYF.

Concerning this clonotype itself: A much larger clone lies a single base off, so this may be a read error. The chain carries TRBV5-1 and TRBJ2-3; D unclear. CDR3 length equals 14 residues. The germline V and J ends were trimmed by 0 bases and 5 bases, with 10 bases remaining between them. Germline CDR1 and CDR2: SGHRS and YFSETQ. The CDR3 nucleotides read TGCGCCAGCAGCTTGGCCGGAATCGTAGATACGCAGTATTTT. Its protein product is CASSLAGIVDTQYF.

V and J are TRBV2 and TRBJ2-3; D is unresolved. The CDR3 has 12 residues. Germline V gives CDR1 SNHLY, CDR2 FYNNEI. V lost 7 bases to trimming and J lost 3 bases, with 8 bases between them. DNA of the CDR3: TGTGCCAGCACGGCGGAGACAGATACGCAGTATTTT. Translated, it gives CASTAETDTQYF. Together with reference TRBV2 and TRBJ2-3, the CDR3 gives the full variable domain: EPEVTQTPSHQVTQMGQEVILRCVPISNHLYFYWYRQILGQKVEFLVSFYNNEISEKSEIFDDQFSVERPDGSNFTLKIRSTKLEDSAMYFCASTAETDTQYFGPGTRLTVL.

This clonotype came up a few times. V is TRBV3-1 and J is TRBJ2-5; possible D gene TRBD2, 6 bases. The CDR3 has 17 residues. CDR1 is LGHDT, CDR2 YNNKEL, per germline (reference sequence). Trimming took 4 bases from V and 5 from J, leaving 23 bases between them. The CDR3 loop is CASSPSYSGHWRETQYF. For the CDR3, the DNA is TGTGCCAGCAGCCCTTCCTATAGCGGCCATTGGCGGGAGACCCAGTACTTC.

Only a few counts were recorded for this clonotype. The chain links TRBV12-5 to TRBJ1-2; TRBD1 might be the D (6 bases). Germline V gene sequence: CDR1 LGHNT, CDR2 FRNRAP. This CDR3 is built from 15 residues. The V end lost 6 bases, the J end lost 6 bases, and 20 bases lay between the germline ends. CDR3 coding DNA: TGTGCTAGTGGCTCCACCCTACTAGGGGGAGATGGCTACACCTTC. It translates to CASGSTLLGGDGYTF.

CDR3 nucleotide sequence: TGTGCCAGCAGTCCACAGGGTCCTGGCTACACCTTC. Translated: CASSPQGPGYTF. This chain joins TRBV6-5 and TRBJ1-2, with D possibly being TRBD1 (6 bases). The CDR3 has 12 residues. V was clipped by 5 bases and J by 7 bases, with 11 bases between them. The germline CDR1 and CDR2 sequences are MNHEY and SVGAGI.

V usage is TRBV7-9 and J usage is TRBJ2-1; 8 bases line up with TRBD2. The germline V gene has CDR1 SEHNR and CDR2 FQNEAQ (reference sequence). V shed 8 bases and J 4 bases; nucleotides not matched to a gene: 13. The CDR3 has 16 amino acids. CDR3 coding DNA: TGTGCCAGCGCCAAAGGGGCATCTAGCGGGTACAATGAGCAGTTCTTC. Protein product: CASAKGASSGYNEQFF.

This clonotype was recorded a few times. V gene TRBV7-7 combines with J gene TRBJ2-5; a possible D gene is TRBD2 (6 bases). Germline V lookup: CDR1 SSHAT, CDR2 FNYEAQ (reference sequence). Trimming pared 1 base from V and 3 bases from J, leaving 12 bases between. The CDR3 is 15 amino acids. The CDR3 sequence: CASSLESTGEETQYF. CDR3 DNA: TGTGCCAGCAGCTTAGAATCTACGGGGGAAGAGACCCAGTACTTC.

CDR3 protein: CASSQVLGQQETQYF. As DNA, the CDR3 is TGTGCCAGCAGCCAAGTTTTAGGACAGCAAGAGACCCAGTACTTC. The chain combines TRBV3-1 with TRBJ2-5; a weak D match, TRBD1 (6 bases). Trimming pared 1 base from V and 2 bases from J, leaving 11 bases between. From germline, CDR1 is LGHDT and CDR2 YNNKEL (reference sequence). The CDR3 spans 15 residues.